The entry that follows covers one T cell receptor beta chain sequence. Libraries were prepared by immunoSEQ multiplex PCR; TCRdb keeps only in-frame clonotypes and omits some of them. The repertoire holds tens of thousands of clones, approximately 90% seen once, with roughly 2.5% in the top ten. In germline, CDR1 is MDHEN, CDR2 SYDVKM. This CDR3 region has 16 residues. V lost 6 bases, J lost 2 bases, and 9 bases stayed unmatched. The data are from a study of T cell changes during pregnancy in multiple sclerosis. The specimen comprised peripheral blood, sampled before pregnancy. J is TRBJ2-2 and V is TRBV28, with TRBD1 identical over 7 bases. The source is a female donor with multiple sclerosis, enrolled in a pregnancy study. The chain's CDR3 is CASSHSGTANTGELFF. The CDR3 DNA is TGTGCCAGCAGCCACTCGGGGACAGCTAACACCGGGGAGCTGTTTTTT.